This section outlines one T cell receptor (beta chain) sequence together with its context. This clone is a singleton in its sample. It lacks a known antigen. No base quality information exists; no much larger clone differs at one position. Enrolling through a virtual design, the prospective study's participants ranged in age from roughly 18 to 90 years and lived across more than 20 United States geographic areas. Cohort assignment in the prospective study relied on participant-reported clinical history from a screening survey and a study questionnaire. In the prospective study, mobile phlebotomists collected whole blood, serum and a nasopharyngeal or oropharyngeal swab from each participant. Over an approximately two-month period, participants in the prospective study had the option of providing additional blood draws and questionnaires. Before DNA extraction, prospective study blood samples were shipped either frozen or at room temperature.

The immunoSEQ Assay, a bias-controlled multiplex PCR, was used to amplify TCRbeta CDR3 regions from genomic DNA. In the source study's methods: Within the assay, amplification of reference gene primers was used to estimate how many nucleated cells each sample contained. To quantify the absolute abundance of each unique TCRbeta CDR3 rearrangement, sequence reads were collapsed and filtered. For each sample, productive Simpson clonality was calculated as the square root of Simpson's diversity index over productive rearrangements. The source is immuneACCESS, and TCRdb retained only in-frame sequences with V and J called. Part of the clones is not carried over; for the studies checked, unresolved V genes explain less than half of this, and the remainder is unexplained. V and J calls and clone size follow that table, whereas D and trimming were derived from the DNA. For this sample the table gives about 170,000 clones, of which around four fifths were detected only once. In total, the top ten clones hold 3.6% of the sample.

As encoded in the germline V gene, CDR1 is MDHEN while CDR2 is SYDVKM. V is pared back by 4 bases and J by 6 bases, with 17 bases lying between the germline termini. Its CDR3 holds 15 amino acids, cysteine through phenylalanine. Here the CDR3 DNA is all that survives: 45 bases in frame from base 1. The data are from a study of blood T cell repertoires in COVID-19 (dated by TCRdb to about 2020). Study-level background: Samples covering the acute and convalescent phases of COVID-19 were provided by collaborators in the United States, Italy and Spain. The prospective study material was composed of cDNA or gDNA derived from T cells, B-cell-depleted T cells, or PBMCs. Subjects who had been exposed to COVID-19, were actively infected with it, or had recovered from it provided the deeply sampled blood TCRbeta repertoires that made up the dataset. The repertoires were made available in a free public database intended to serve as a resource for research on the immune response to SARS-CoV-2. The samples were drawn from the first 160 participants of the ongoing ImmuneRACE study and from 1,254 subjects provided by 6 global collaborators. Nearly every sample came with metadata listing a de-identified subject ID, COVID-19 status, age in years and sex. HLA class I and class II types, where available, came from metadata supplied by the sample provider rather than from assay-based typing.

What the research found in general, with its limitations: The amount of clinical and demographic metadata varied by source and participant and was provided uncurated.

The sequence was obtained from a woman aged 50 to 60 in a cohort exposed to, infected with or recovered from COVID-19 (not recorded which). The sequenced material came from PBMCs or T cells enriched from blood (not recorded which). The sequence joins TRBV28 to TRBJ2-3; TRBD1 might be the D gene, on 6 matching bases. The DNA reads as follows: TGTGCCAGCAGTTCAGTAGGGGGTGGGCGGGATACGCAGTATTTT. Its protein is CASSSVGGGRDTQYF. This CDR3, with the reference TRBV28 and TRBJ2-3 proteins standing in past its ends, gives the full variable domain DVKVTQSSRYLVKRTGEKVFLECVQDMDHENMFWYRQDPGLGLRLIYFSYDVKMKEKGDIPEGYSVSREKKERFSLILESASTNQTSMYLCASSSVGGGRDTQYFGPGTRLTVL.